Below, 29 T cell receptor beta chains from the same sample are listed, as sequenced in a study of T cells in Graves' hyperthyroidism and ophthalmopathy. Amplification targeted TCR beta CDR3 regions from RNA transcripts. TCR CDR3 regions were first amplified by RT-PCR with HTBI primers. TCRdb ran MiXCR on the multiplex PCR reads and lists one entry per CDR3 protein. The sample contains a few hundred thousand distinct CDR3 sequences, about 16% of which appear only once. Material: blood. All receptors come from a woman between 25 and 40 years old with Graves' ophthalmopathy.

This clonotype was counted at least ten times. The chain recombines TRBV6-2 or TRBV6-3 with TRBJ2-5; 10 nucleotides agree with TRBD2. Trimming took 8 bases from V and 6 from J; bases not matched to a gene: 9. CDR1 is MNHEY, CDR2 SVGEGT, per germline. The CDR3 covers 14 residues. CDR3 coding DNA: TGTGCCAGCCAACGGGTAGCGGGAGGAAAGACCCAGTACTTC. It specifies CASQRVAGGKTQYF.

This clonotype was detected a few times. This chain joins TRBV6-1 and TRBJ2-5; 7 bases are shared with TRBD1. Germline V gene lookup returns CDR1 MNHNS and CDR2 SASEGT. Trimming removed 7 bases from V and 2 bases from J; junction bases left unmatched: 10. CDR3 size: 15 residues. The CDR3 loop reads CASNLGGAGQETQYF. CDR3 DNA: TGTGCCAGCAACCTAGGGGGCGCAGGGCAAGAGACCCAGTACTTC.

This clonotype was found many times. This chain connects TRBV20-1 to TRBJ2-7, with a weak D call TRBD2 (5 bases). Germline CDR1 and CDR2: DFQATT and SNEGSKA (reference sequence). Trimming stripped 5 bases from V and 0 bases from J, with 14 bases between. This CDR3 has 14 amino acids. CDR3 sequence (DNA): TGCAGTGCTGGCTCGCAAGCGGACTCCTACGAGCAGTACTTC. Its protein is CSAGSQADSYEQYF.

The table lists this clonotype with a few counts. The chain is built from TRBV30 and TRBJ2-7, with D perhaps matching TRBD1 (6 bases). Germline V CDR1 and CDR2: GTSNPN, SVGIG (reference sequence). V shed 2 bases and J shed 2 bases, with 13 bases lying between them. This CDR3 has 14 amino acids. CDR3 bases: TGTGCCTGGAGTAATCCAGGGGTCCCCTACGAGCAGTACTTC. Its protein product is CAWSNPGVPYEQYF.

The chain combines TRBV3-1 with TRBJ2-2; D is unclear. The germline V gene encodes CDR1 LGHDT and CDR2 YNNKEL (reference sequence). Trimming took 0 bases from V and 2 from J, leaving 13 bases between them. The CDR3 length is 17 residues. In nucleotides, the CDR3 is TGTGCCAGCAGCCAAGATATGACGGGCGGTAACACCGGGGAGCTGTTTTTT. This translates into CASSQDMTGGNTGELFF.

The rearrangement links TRBV28 to TRBJ1-5; D gene uncertain. Looked up from germline, CDR1 is MDHEN and CDR2 is SYDVKM. This CDR3 comprises 15 residues. V lost 4 bases and J lost 0, with 10 bases in between. CDR3 loop: CASSSPGSSNQPQHF. The CDR3 DNA reads as TGTGCCAGCAGTTCGCCAGGCTCTAGCAATCAGCCCCAGCATTTT.

The rearrangement links TRBV4-3 to TRBJ2-2; a weak D match, TRBD1 (6 bases). Trimming removed 0 bases from V and 6 bases from J, with 14 bases in between. The CDR3 sequence is 16 residues long. Germline V CDR1 and CDR2: LGHNA, YSLEER. This chain's CDR3 is CASSQDPDEGAGELFF. CDR3 nucleotides: TGCGCCAGCAGCCAAGATCCCGATGAGGGGGCCGGGGAGCTGTTTTTT.

The rearrangement joins TRBV5-1 to TRBJ2-1, with no clear D. Per germline, CDR1 SGHRS and CDR2 YFSETQ. The V end was cut by 0 bases, the J end by 5 bases, with 12 bases between. The CDR3 extends over 15 amino acids. CDR3 residues: CASSLETGRNNEQFF. DNA of the CDR3: TGCGCCAGCAGCTTGGAGACGGGCCGGAACAATGAGCAGTTCTTC.

This clonotype came up many times. The chain combines TRBV20-1 with TRBJ2-7, with TRBD2 matching 10 bases. The CDR3 runs to 18 residues. Germline V gene lookup returns CDR1 DFQATT and CDR2 SNEGSKA (reference sequence). V was clipped by 1 base and J by 3 bases; unmatched bases: 15. CDR3 sequence reads: CSARGRGSGRLDFYEQYF. In nucleotides, the CDR3 is TGCAGTGCTAGAGGCAGGGGTAGCGGGAGGCTCGACTTCTACGAGCAGTACTTC.

The chain recombines TRBV24-1 with TRBJ1-4; a weak D match, TRBD1 (5 bases). Germline V gene lookup returns CDR1 KGHDR and CDR2 SFDVKD. V shed 3 bases and J shed 0 bases, with 10 bases lying between them. The length of the CDR3 is 16 residues. The DNA of the CDR3 is TGTGCCACCAGTGATGGGACGGCCGCAACTAATGAAAAACTGTTTTTT. Translation gives CATSDGTAATNEKLFF.

The V gene is TRBV15, the J gene TRBJ2-1; D gene ambiguous. With 6 bases removed from V and 4 bases from J, the gap between germline ends came to 13 bases. The CDR3 loop spans 14 amino acids. Per the germline V gene, CDR1 is LNHNV and CDR2 is YYDKDF (reference sequence). The CDR3 bases are TGTGCCACCAGTAGGGTAGGAAGTTACAATGAGCAGTTCTTC. This sequence encodes CATSRVGSYNEQFF.

This clonotype was observed many times. The gene calls are TRBV12-3 or TRBV12-4 and TRBJ2-7, with 7 bases identical to TRBD1. The CDR3 contains 13 residues. V trimming: 3 bases; J trimming: 6 bases; junction bases outside the gene matches: 5. CDR3 in amino acids: CASSLSTGTEQYF. In DNA, the CDR3 is TGTGCCAGCAGTTTGTCGACAGGGACCGAGCAGTACTTC.

This clonotype has more than one count but fewer than ten. The rearrangement links TRBV28 to TRBJ2-3, with 9 bases matching TRBD2. This CDR3 contains 17 residues. With 2 bases clipped from V and 3 bases from J, the junction kept 9 bases outside the gene matches. Per the germline V gene, CDR1 is MDHEN and CDR2 is SYDVKM. The CDR3 sequence is CASSLGYSGSGTDTQYF. CDR3 nucleotides: TGTGCCAGCAGTTTAGGGTATAGCGGGAGTGGAACAGATACGCAGTATTTT. Full variable domain (outside the CDR3, taken from reference TRBV28 and TRBJ2-3): DVKVTQSSRYLVKRTGEKVFLECVQDMDHENMFWYRQDPGLGLRLIYFSYDVKMKEKGDIPEGYSVSREKKERFSLILESASTNQTSMYLCASSLGYSGSGTDTQYFGPGTRLTVL.

This clonotype was observed many times. This chain joins TRBV2 and TRBJ1-1; no reliable D call. Trimming cost V 8 bases and J 3 bases, with 10 bases left between them. This CDR3 has 12 amino acids. Germline CDR1 reads SNHLY; CDR2 reads FYNNEI. The CDR3 region has the DNA TGTGCCAGCTGCTCCAGAGACACTGAAGCTTTCTTT. Translating it yields CASCSRDTEAFF.

This clonotype was found a few times. This rearrangement joins TRBV27 to TRBJ2-7; 7 bases line up with TRBD2. The CDR3 sequence is 17 residues long. The V segment lost 0 bases and the J segment 1 base; nucleotides outside the gene matches: 9. Germline CDR1 and CDR2: MNHEY and SMNVEV (reference sequence). The CDR3 nucleotides read TGTGCCAGCAGTTTATCGATAGGACTAGGAAGGTCCTACGAGCAGTACTTC. Amino acids: CASSLSIGLGRSYEQYF.

This clonotype has a handful of counts. This rearrangement joins TRBV29-1 to TRBJ1-1; D is uncertain. The V end was cut by 5 bases, the J end by 0 bases, with 7 bases between. CDR1 and CDR2 (germline): SQVTM, ANQGSEA. There are 12 residues in the CDR3. The CDR3 nucleotides read TGCAGCGTTCGTCTGATGAACACTGAAGCTTTCTTT. Residues: CSVRLMNTEAFF.

In this sample, this clonotype turned up a few times. This chain uses TRBV10-3 with TRBJ2-1, with 7 bases identical to TRBD1. This CDR3 has 14 residues. With 2 bases clipped from V and 7 bases from J, the junction kept 5 bases outside the gene matches. Germline CDR1 reads ENHRY; CDR2 reads SYGVKD. The CDR3 DNA is TGTGCCATCAGTGAGGACAGGGCTACTAATGAGCAGTTCTTC. This encodes CAISEDRATNEQFF.

This clonotype was counted a few times. The V call is TRBV27, the J call TRBJ1-4; D is undetermined. Trimming took off 3 bases at V and 4 bases at J, with 12 bases between the two ends. This CDR3 comprises 15 residues. Germline V gene lookup returns CDR1 MNHEY and CDR2 SMNVEV (reference sequence). In DNA form, the CDR3 reads TGTGCCAGCAGTTTGACTCCGGGGTTTAATGAAAAACTGTTTTTT. Translated, it gives CASSLTPGFNEKLFF.

This clonotype appeared many times. The genes are TRBV20-1 and TRBJ2-7; either TRBD1 or TRBD2 may supply D (5 bases each). CDR1 is DFQATT and CDR2 is SNEGSKA in the germline V gene (reference sequence). V gave up 1 base and J gave up 2 bases, with 12 bases separating them. This CDR3 region has 14 residues. The CDR3 DNA reads TGCAGTGCTAGAGCCGGGACGCCGACCTACGAGCAGTACTTC. Translated: CSARAGTPTYEQYF.

J is TRBJ1-2 and V is TRBV20-1; D ambiguous. CDR1 is DFQATT, CDR2 SNEGSKA, per germline (reference sequence). The V gene lost 3 bases and the J gene lost 2 bases, with 22 bases spanning the gap. CDR3 size: 17 residues. This chain's CDR3 is CSASYLGDQGGNYGYTF. Written as DNA, the CDR3 is TGCAGTGCTAGTTACCTTGGGGATCAAGGCGGGAACTATGGCTACACCTTC.

This clonotype was detected a few times. The rearrangement joins TRBV6-1 to TRBJ2-7, with a possible D match to TRBD2 (7 bases). The length of the CDR3 is 15 residues. The V and J ends lost 1 base and 3 bases respectively, with 13 bases between them. The V gene's germline CDR1 is MNHNS and CDR2 SASEGT. CDR3 nucleotides: TGTGCCAGCAGTGAAGTGGCGGGGGCATTCTACGAGCAGTACTTC. Translation: CASSEVAGAFYEQYF.

This clonotype appeared many times. This rearrangement joins TRBV27 to TRBJ2-7, with 9 nucleotides matching TRBD1. V lost 6 bases and J lost 2; bases outside the gene matches: 11. CDR1 and CDR2 from the germline V gene are MNHEY and SMNVEV (reference sequence). The CDR3 sequence is 16 residues long. CDR3 in amino acids: CASRRARQGVAYEQYF. Here the CDR3 DNA reads TGTGCCAGCAGGCGGGCCCGACAGGGGGTCGCCTACGAGCAGTACTTC.

This clonotype was detected a few times. V and J are TRBV6-2 or TRBV6-3 and TRBJ1-3, with D possibly TRBD1 on 6 matching bases. Trimming stripped 6 bases from V and 0 bases from J, with 12 bases between. Germline V gene sequence: CDR1 MNHEY, CDR2 SVGEGT. This CDR3 is built from 15 residues. The CDR3 region has the DNA TGTGCCAGCAGCTTCTGGACAGCCTCTGGAAACACCATATATTTT. Its translation is CASSFWTASGNTIYF.

This clonotype has a handful of counts. This chain links TRBV19 with TRBJ2-6, with D tentatively TRBD1 (5 bases). The length of the CDR3 is 15 residues. Between the trimmed V and J ends, which lost 6 bases and 2 bases, there was a span of 11 bases. Germline assignment: CDR1 LNHDA and CDR2 SQIVND (reference sequence). The DNA of the CDR3 is TGTGCCAGTAGCAATTCAGGGACTGGGGCCAACGTCCTGACTTTC. It specifies CASSNSGTGANVLTF.

This clonotype was seen many times. V usage is TRBV5-5 and J usage is TRBJ1-1, with D possibly being TRBD1 (6 bases). Trimming took off 4 bases at V and 3 bases at J, with 19 bases between the two ends. The germline gives CDR1 SGHKS, CDR2 YYEKEE (reference sequence). This CDR3 has 16 residues. DNA for the CDR3: TGTGCCAGCAGCCGGGACGGGGGGCTGTTGTACACTGAAGCTTTCTTT. It codes for CASSRDGGLLYTEAFF.

This clonotype was recorded many times. The V and J genes are TRBV7-9 and TRBJ2-7; D not resolved. Trimming took off 0 bases at V and 6 bases at J, with 6 bases between the two ends. This CDR3 contains 12 residues. The V gene's germline CDR1 is SEHNR and CDR2 FQNEAQ (reference sequence). Written as DNA, the CDR3 is TGTGCCAGCAGCTTAGCCGGTTTCGAGCAGTACTTC. It encodes CASSLAGFEQYF.

This rearrangement joins TRBV20-1 to TRBJ2-7; D is ambiguous. Germline-derived CDR1 and CDR2 are DFQATT and SNEGSKA (reference sequence). The CDR3 loop spans 13 amino acids. V lost 0 bases and J 3 bases, leaving 9 bases between the germline ends. CDR3 bases: TGCAGTGCTAGAGATCGGCGGAACTACGAGCAGTACTTC. Protein sequence: CSARDRRNYEQYF.

This clonotype was recorded at least ten times. The rearrangement links TRBV5-1 to TRBJ2-1; the match to TRBD1 covers 7 bases. The CDR3 loop spans 14 amino acids. J was trimmed by 5 bases and V by 2 bases; bases with no gene match: 4. Germline CDR1 SGHRS, CDR2 YFSETQ. CDR3 in amino acids: CASSFRDSNNEQFF. CDR3 sequence (DNA): TGCGCCAGCAGCTTCCGGGACAGCAACAATGAGCAGTTCTTC.

A few counts support this clonotype. The chain employs TRBV12-3 or TRBV12-4 and TRBJ2-1; 9 bases are shared with TRBD2. Trimming cost V 5 bases and J 10 bases; bases outside gene matches: 3. The CDR3 totals 12 residues. The chain's CDR3 is CASSRTSEEQFF. Written as DNA, the CDR3 is TGTGCCAGCAGTAGGACTAGCGAGGAGCAGTTCTTC.